This T cell receptor beta chain was sequenced during a study of CD4 and CD8 cells across lung adenocarcinoma regions. TCRdb analysed the PCR reads with MiXCR anew, one entry per CDR3 protein. The profile shows 21,000 or so distinct CDR3 sequences, roughly 54% of them singletons. Localized lung adenocarcinoma, a non-small cell lung cancer, affected the donors. Germline values: CDR1 MNHNS, CDR2 SASEGT. Trimming at V came to 7 bases and at J to 3 bases, leaving 9 bases not matched to a gene. The CDR3 sequence is 15 residues long. The chain recombines TRBV6-1 with TRBJ2-3; 8 nucleotides agree with TRBD1. This sequence originates from a female donor with lung adenocarcinoma. The CD4 and CD8 labels of this study may be unreliable. What was sequenced was CD8+ T cells from the center of a lung tumor. The CDR3 bases are TGTGCCAGCACCCGGTCTGGACAGGGTACAGATACGCAGTATTTT. It specifies CASTRSGQGTDTQYF.